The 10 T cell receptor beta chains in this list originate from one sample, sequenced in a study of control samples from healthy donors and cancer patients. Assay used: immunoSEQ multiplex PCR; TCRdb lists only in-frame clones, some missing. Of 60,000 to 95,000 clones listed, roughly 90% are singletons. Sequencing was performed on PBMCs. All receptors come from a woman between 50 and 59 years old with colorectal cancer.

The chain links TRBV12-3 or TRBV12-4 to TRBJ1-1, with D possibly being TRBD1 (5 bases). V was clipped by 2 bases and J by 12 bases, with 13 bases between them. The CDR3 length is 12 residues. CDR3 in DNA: TGTGCCAGCAGTTTAAGCCCCAGGGAAACTTTCTTT. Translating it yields CASSLSPRETFF.

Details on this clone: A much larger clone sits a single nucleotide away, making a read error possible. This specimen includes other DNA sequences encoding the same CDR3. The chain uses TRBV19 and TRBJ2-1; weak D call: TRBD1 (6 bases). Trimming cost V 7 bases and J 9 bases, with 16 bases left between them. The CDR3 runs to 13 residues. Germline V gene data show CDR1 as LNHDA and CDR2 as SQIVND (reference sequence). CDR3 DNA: TGTGCCAGTAAGAACAGGGTGGCTGGTGAGCAGTTCTTC. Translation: CASKNRVAGEQFF.

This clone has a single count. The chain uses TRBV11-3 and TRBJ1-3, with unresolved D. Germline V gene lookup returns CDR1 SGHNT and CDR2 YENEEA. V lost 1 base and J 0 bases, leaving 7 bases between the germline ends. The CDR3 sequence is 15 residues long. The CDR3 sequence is CASSLGPTSGNTIYF. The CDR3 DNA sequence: TGTGCCAGCAGCTTAGGCCCTACCTCTGGAAACACCATATATTTT.

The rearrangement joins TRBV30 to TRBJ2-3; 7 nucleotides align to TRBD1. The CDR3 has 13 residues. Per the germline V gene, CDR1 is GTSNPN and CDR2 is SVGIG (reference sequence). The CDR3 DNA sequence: TGTGCTGTAGACAGGGTGGTCACAGATACGCAGTATTTT. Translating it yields CAVDRVVTDTQYF.

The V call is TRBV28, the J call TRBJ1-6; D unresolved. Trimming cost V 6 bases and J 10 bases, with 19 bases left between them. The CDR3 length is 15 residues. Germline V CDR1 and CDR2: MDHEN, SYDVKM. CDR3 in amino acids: CASREGSGRQSPLHF. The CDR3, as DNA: TGTGCCAGCAGGGAGGGATCGGGGAGACAATCACCCCTCCACTTT.

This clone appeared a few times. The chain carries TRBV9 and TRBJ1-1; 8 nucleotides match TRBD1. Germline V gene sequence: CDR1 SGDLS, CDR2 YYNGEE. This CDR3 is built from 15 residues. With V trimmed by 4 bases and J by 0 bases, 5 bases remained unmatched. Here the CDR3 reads CASSIGQGVNTEAFF. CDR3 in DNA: TGTGCCAGCAGCATCGGACAGGGAGTGAACACTGAAGCTTTCTTT.

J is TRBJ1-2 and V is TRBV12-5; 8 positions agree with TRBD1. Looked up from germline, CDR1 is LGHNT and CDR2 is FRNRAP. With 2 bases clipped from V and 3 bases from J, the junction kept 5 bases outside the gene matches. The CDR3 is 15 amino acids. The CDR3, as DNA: TGTGCTAGTGGTTTGACCCCGGGACAGGACTATGGCTACACCTTC. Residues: CASGLTPGQDYGYTF.

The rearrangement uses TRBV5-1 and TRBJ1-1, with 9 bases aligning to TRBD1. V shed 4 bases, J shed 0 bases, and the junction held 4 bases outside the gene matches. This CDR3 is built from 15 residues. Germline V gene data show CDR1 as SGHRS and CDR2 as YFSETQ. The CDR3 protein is CASSTGQGMNTEAFF. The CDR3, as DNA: TGCGCCAGCAGCACAGGACAGGGGATGAACACTGAAGCTTTCTTT.

CDR3 in amino acids: CASSQSWGQRSNYGYTF. CDR3 nucleotide sequence: TGCGCCAGCAGCCAATCTTGGGGACAGCGGAGCAACTATGGCTACACCTTC. This chain uses TRBV4-1 with TRBJ1-2; TRBD1 agrees at 7 bases. The trim removed 2 bases at V and 2 bases at J, leaving 11 bases unmatched. The CDR3 extends over 17 amino acids. Per the germline V gene, CDR1 is MGHRA and CDR2 is YSYEKL.

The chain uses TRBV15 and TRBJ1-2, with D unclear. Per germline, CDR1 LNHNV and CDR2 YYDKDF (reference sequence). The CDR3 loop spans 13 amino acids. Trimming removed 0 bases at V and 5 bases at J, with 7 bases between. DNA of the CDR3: TGTGCCACCAGCAGAGAGGGAAAATATGGCTACACCTTC. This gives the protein CATSREGKYGYTF.